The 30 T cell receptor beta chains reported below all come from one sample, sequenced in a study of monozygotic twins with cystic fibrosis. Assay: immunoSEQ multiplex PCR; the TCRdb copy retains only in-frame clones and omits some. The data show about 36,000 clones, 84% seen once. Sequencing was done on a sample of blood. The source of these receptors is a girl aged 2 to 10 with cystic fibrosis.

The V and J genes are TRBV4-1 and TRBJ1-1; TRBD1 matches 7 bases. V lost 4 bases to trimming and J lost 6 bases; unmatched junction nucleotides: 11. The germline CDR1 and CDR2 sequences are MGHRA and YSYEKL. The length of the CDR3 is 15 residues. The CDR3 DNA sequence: TGCGCCAGCAGCCTCCATCAACAGGGGACCGCTGAAGCTTTCTTT. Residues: CASSLHQQGTAEAFF.

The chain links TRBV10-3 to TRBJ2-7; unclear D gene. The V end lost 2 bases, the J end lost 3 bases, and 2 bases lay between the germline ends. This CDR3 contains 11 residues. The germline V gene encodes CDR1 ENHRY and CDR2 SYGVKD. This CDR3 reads CAISELYEQYF. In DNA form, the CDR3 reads TGTGCCATCAGTGAGCTCTACGAGCAGTACTTC.

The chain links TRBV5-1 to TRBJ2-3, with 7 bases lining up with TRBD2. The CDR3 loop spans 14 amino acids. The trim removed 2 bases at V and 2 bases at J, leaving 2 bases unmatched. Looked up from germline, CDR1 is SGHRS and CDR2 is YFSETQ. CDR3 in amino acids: CASSFRGDTDTQYF. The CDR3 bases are TGCGCCAGCAGCTTCCGGGGGGACACAGATACGCAGTATTTT.

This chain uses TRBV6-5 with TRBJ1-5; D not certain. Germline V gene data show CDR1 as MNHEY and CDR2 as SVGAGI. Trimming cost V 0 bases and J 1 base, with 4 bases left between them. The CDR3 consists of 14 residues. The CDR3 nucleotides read TGTGCCAGCAGTTACTCGAACAGCAATCAGCCCCAGCATTTT. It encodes CASSYSNSNQPQHF.

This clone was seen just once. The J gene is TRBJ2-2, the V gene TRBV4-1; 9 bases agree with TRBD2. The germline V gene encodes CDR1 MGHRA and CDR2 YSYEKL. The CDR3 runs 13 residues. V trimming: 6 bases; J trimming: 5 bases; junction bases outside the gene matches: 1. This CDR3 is CASRREGTGELFF. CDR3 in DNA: TGCGCCAGCAGGCGGGAGGGGACCGGGGAGCTGTTTTTT.

In DNA form, the CDR3 reads TGCAGCGTTGCGGGACTCTCGAATGAGCAGTTCTTC. Protein product: CSVAGLSNEQFF. This sequence joins TRBV29-1 and TRBJ2-1, with D perhaps matching TRBD2 (6 bases). This CDR3 region has 12 residues. The germline gives CDR1 SQVTM, CDR2 ANQGSEA. Trimming stripped 4 bases from V and 7 bases from J, with 11 bases between.

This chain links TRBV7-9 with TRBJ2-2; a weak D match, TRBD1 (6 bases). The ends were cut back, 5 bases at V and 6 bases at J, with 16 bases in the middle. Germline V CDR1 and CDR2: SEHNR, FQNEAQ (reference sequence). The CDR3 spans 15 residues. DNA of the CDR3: TGTGCCAGCAGCCACACAGGGAACAGGGCCGGGGAGCTGTTTTTT. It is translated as CASSHTGNRAGELFF. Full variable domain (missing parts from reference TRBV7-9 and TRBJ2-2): DTGVSQNPRHKITKRGQNVTFRCDPISEHNRLYWYRQTLGQGPEFLTYFQNEAQLEKSRLLSDRFSAERPKGSFSTLEIQRTEQGDSAMYLCASSHTGNRAGELFFGEGSRLTVL.

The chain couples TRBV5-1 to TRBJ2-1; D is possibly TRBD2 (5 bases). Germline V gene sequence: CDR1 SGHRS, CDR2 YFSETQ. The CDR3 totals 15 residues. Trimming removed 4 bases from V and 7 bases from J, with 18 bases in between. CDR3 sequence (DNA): TGCGCCAGCAGCCCCGGCGGGCAGACGTGGAATGAGCAGTTCTTC. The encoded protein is CASSPGGQTWNEQFF.

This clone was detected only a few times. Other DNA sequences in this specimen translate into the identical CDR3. The DNA for the CDR3 is TGCGCCAGCAGCTTACAGAACTATGGCTACACCTTC. Translating it yields CASSLQNYGYTF. The V and J genes are TRBV5-1 and TRBJ1-2; D remains unclear. The CDR3 length is 12 residues. Trimming took 2 bases from V and 2 from J, leaving 4 bases between them. Germline V gene lookup returns CDR1 SGHRS and CDR2 YFSETQ.

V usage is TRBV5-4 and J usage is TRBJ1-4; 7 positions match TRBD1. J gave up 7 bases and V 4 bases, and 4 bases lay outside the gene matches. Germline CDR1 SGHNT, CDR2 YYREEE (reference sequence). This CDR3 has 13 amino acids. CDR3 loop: CASSPDRTEKLFF. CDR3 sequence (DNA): TGTGCCAGCAGCCCGGACAGGACTGAAAAACTGTTTTTT.

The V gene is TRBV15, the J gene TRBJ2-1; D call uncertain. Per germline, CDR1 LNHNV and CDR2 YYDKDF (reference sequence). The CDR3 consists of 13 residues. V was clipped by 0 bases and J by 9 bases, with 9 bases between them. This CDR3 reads CATSRDLNGEQFF. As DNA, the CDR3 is TGTGCCACCAGCAGAGATCTGAATGGTGAGCAGTTCTTC.

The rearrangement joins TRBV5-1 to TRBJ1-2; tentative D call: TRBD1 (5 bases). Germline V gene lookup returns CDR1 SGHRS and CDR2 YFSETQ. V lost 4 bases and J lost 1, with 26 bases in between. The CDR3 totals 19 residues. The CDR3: CASSKLKGGAAGFNYGYTF. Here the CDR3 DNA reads TGCGCCAGCAGCAAGCTCAAGGGAGGGGCCGCAGGGTTTAACTATGGCTACACCTTC.

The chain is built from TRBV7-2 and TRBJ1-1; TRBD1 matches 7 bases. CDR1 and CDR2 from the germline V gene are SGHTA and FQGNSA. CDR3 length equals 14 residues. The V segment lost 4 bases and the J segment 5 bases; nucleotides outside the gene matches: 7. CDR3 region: CASSSIPGQTEAFF. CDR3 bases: TGTGCCAGCAGCTCCATACCGGGACAGACTGAAGCTTTCTTT.

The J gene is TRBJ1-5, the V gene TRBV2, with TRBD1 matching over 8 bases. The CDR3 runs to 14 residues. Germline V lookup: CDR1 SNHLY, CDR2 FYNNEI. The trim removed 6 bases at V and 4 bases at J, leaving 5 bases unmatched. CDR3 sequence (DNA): TGTGCCAGCAGGGACAGGGTGCCTAATCAGCCCCAGCATTTT. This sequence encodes CASRDRVPNQPQHF.

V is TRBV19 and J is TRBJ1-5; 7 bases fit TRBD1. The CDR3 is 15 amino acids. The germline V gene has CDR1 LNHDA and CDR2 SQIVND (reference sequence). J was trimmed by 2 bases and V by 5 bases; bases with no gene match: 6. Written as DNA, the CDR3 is TGTGCCAGTAGTGTAACAGGGGTGGGCAATCAGCCCCAGCATTTT. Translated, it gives CASSVTGVGNQPQHF.

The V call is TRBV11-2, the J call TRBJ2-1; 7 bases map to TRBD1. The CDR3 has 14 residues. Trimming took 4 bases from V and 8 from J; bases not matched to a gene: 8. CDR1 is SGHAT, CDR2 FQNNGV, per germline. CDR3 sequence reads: CASSSDRVWHEQFF. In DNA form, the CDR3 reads TGTGCCAGCAGCTCTGACAGGGTTTGGCATGAGCAGTTCTTC.

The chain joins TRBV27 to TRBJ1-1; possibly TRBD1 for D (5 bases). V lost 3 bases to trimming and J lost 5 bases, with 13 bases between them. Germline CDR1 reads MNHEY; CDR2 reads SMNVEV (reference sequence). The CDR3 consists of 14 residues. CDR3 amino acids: CASSFSAQGTEAFF. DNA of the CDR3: TGTGCCAGCAGTTTTTCAGCCCAGGGTACTGAAGCTTTCTTT.

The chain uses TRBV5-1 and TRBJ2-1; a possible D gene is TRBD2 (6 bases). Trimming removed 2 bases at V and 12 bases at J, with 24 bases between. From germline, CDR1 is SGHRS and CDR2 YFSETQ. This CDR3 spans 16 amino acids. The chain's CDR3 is CASSLGGSGSPQVQFF. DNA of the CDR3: TGCGCCAGCAGCTTAGGAGGGTCAGGGAGCCCCCAGGTGCAGTTCTTC.

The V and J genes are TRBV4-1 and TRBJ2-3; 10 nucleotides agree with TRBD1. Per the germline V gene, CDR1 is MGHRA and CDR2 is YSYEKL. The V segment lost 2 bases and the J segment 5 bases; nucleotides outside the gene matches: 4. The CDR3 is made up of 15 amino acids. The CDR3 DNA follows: TGCGCCAGCAGCCAACCGGGACAGGGGTTAGATACGCAGTATTTT. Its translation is CASSQPGQGLDTQYF.

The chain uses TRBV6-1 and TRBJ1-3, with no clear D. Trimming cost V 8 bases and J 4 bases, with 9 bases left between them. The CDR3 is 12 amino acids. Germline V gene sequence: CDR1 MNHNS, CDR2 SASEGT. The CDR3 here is CASGVAGNTIYF. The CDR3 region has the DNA TGTGCCAGCGGGGTGGCCGGAAACACCATATATTTT.

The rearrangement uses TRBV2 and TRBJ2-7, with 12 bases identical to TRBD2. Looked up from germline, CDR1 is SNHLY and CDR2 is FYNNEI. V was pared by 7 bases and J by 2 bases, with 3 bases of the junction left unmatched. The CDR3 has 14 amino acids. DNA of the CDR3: TGTGCCAGCAAGACTAGCGGGGGCCCCTACGAGCAGTACTTC. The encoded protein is CASKTSGGPYEQYF. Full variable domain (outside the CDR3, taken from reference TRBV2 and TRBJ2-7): EPEVTQTPSHQVTQMGQEVILRCVPISNHLYFYWYRQILGQKVEFLVSFYNNEISEKSEIFDDQFSVERPDGSNFTLKIRSTKLEDSAMYFCASKTSGGPYEQYFGPGTRLTVT.

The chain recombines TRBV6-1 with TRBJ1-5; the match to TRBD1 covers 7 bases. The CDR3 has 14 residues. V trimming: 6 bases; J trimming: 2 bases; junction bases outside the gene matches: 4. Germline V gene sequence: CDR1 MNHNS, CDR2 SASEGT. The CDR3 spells CASRTGRGNQPQHF. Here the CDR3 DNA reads TGTGCCAGCAGGACAGGGAGGGGCAATCAGCCCCAGCATTTT.

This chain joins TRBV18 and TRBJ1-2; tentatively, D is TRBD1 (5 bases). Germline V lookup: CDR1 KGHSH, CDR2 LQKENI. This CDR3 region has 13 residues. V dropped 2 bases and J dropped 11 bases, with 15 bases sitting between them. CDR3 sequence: CASSPGATQDYTF. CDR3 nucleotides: TGTGCCAGCTCACCAGGGGCAACGCAGGATTACACCTTC.

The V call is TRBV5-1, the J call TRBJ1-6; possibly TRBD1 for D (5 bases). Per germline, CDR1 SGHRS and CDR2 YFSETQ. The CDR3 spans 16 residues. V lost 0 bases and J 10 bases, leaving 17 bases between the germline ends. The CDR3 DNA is TGCGCCAGCAGCTTGGGGGGGTCAGACACCGGGTCACCCCTCCACTTT. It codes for CASSLGGSDTGSPLHF.

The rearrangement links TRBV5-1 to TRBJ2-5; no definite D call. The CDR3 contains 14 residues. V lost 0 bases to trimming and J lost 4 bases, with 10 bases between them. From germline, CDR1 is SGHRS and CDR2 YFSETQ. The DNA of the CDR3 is TGCGCCAGCAGCTTGGTAGCCTCGACAGAGACCCAGTACTTC. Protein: CASSLVASTETQYF.

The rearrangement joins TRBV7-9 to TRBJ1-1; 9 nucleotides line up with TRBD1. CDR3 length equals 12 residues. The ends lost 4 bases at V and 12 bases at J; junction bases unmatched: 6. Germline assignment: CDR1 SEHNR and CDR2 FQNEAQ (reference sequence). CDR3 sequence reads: CASSSGTGKTFF. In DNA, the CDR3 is TGTGCCAGCAGCTCGGGGACAGGGAAAACTTTCTTT.

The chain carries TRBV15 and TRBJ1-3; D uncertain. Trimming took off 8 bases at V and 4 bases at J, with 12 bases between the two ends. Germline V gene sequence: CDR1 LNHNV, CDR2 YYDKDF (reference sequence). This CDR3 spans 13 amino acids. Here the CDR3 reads CATANRAGNTIYF. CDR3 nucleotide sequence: TGTGCCACCGCCAACCGGGCCGGAAACACCATATATTTT.

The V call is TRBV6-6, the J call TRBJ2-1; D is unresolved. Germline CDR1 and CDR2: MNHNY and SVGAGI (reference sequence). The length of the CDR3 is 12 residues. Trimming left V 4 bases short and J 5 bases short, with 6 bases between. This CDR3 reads CASSLVDNEQFF. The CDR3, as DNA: TGTGCCAGCAGTTTGGTAGACAATGAGCAGTTCTTC.

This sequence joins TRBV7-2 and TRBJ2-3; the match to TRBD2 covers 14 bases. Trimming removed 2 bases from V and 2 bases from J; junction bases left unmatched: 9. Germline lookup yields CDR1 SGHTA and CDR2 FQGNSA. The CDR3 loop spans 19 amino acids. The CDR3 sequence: CASSLRGGTSGGNTDTQYF. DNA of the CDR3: TGTGCCAGCAGCTTAAGGGGAGGGACTAGCGGGGGAAACACAGATACGCAGTATTTT.

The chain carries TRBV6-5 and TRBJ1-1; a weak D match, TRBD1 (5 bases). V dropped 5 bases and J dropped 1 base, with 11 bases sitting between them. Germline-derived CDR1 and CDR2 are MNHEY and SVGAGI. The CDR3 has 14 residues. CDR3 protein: CASSLHGGNTEAFF. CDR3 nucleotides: TGTGCCAGCAGTCTTCACGGGGGGAACACTGAAGCTTTCTTT.